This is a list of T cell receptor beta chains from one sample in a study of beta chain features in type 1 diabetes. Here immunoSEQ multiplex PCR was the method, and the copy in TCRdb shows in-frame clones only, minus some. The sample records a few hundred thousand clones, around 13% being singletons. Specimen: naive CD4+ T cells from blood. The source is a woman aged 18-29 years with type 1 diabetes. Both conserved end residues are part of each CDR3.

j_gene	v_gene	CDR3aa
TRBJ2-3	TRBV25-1	CASSGTNQEDTQYF
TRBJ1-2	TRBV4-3	CASSQGRKRVGYGYTF
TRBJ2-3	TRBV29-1	CSVEEESGRAADTQYF
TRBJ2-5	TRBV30	CASGHYETQYF
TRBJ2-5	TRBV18	CASSPLAGQTQETQYF
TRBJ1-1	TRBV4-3	CASSQAHRLRTEAFF
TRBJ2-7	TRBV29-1	CSVLNTGNYEQYF
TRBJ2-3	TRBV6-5	CASILSGAGTDTQYF
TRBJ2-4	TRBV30	CAWRGGGVAKNIQYF
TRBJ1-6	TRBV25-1	CASSEEGGRSPLHF
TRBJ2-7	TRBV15	CATSRQRQGYEQYF
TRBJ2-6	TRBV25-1	CASSESGSGANVLTF
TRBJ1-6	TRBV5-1	CASTWEGSNSPLHF
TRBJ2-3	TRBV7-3	CASSAGTDTQYF
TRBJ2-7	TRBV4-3	CASSQEYSGGAVGYEQYF
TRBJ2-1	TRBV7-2	CASSSPVRLGEQFF
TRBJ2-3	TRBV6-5	CASSYRGGLDTQYF
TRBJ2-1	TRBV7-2	CASSRTSGSNNEQFF
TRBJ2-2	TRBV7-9	CASSFSGAGELFF
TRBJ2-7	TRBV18	CASSPDRSFNSEQYF
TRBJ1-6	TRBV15	CATSRDFRSPLHF
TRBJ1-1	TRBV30	CAWRGGFDTEAFF
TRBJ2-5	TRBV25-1	CASSKLAGRETQYF
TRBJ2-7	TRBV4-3	CASSQERTGSPYEQYF
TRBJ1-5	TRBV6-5	CASSYSTGQPQHF
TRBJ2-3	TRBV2	CASSERDTQYF
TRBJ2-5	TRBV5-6	CASSLARDQETQYF
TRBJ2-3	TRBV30	CAWSYRGQDTQYF
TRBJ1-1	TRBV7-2	CASSLGQGLAFF
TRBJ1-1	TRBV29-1	CSVERGMNTEAFF
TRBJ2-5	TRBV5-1	CASSGGRETQYF
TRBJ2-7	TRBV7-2	CASSLGGTLYEQYF